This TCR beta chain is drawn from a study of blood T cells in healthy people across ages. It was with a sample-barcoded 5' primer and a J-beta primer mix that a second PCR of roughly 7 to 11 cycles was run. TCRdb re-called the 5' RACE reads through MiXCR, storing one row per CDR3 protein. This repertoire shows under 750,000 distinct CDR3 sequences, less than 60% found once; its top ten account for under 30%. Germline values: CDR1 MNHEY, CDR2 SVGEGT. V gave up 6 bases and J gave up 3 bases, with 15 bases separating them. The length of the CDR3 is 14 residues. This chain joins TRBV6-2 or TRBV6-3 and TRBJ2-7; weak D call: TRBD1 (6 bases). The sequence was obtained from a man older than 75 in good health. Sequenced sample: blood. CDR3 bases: TGTGCCAGCAGGTTACAGGGTAGAGGCTACGAGCAGTACTTC. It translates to CASRLQGRGYEQYF.